Below, 12 T cell receptor beta chains from the same sample are listed, as sequenced in a study of PD-L1 blockade in urothelial cancer (dated by TCRdb to the late 2010s). Library method: the immunoSEQ multiplex PCR assay. The source is immuneACCESS, and TCRdb retained only in-frame sequences with V and J called. Part of the clones is not carried over; for the studies checked, unresolved V genes explain less than half of this, and the remainder is unexplained. The sample includes under 45,000 clones, with 82% observed a single time. Around 19% of the sample is held by the ten biggest clonotypes. This material consisted of PBMCs, taken around atezolizumab (anti-PD-L1) treatment. The receptor source for this set is a man in his sixties with urothelial cancer.

The J gene is TRBJ1-2, the V gene TRBV2; no firm D call. The CDR3 has 13 residues. Between the trimmed V and J ends, which lost 0 bases and 7 bases, there was a span of 9 bases. The germline V gene encodes CDR1 SNHLY and CDR2 FYNNEI. The CDR3 region has the DNA TGTGCCAGCAGTGAAGCGCGGGGTGGTGGCTACACCTTC. Its translation is CASSEARGGGYTF.

The chain's CDR3 is CASSSRNGPQHF. The CDR3 DNA sequence: TGTGCCAGCAGTTCCAGGAACGGGCCCCAGCATTTT. J is TRBJ1-5 and V is TRBV28; D uncertain. The CDR3 has 12 amino acids. CDR1 is MDHEN and CDR2 is SYDVKM in the germline V gene. The V gene lost 4 bases and the J gene lost 9 bases, with 10 bases spanning the gap.

The CDR3 protein is CASSRDTQDTQYF. The CDR3 nucleotides are TGTGCCAGCAGCCGGGACACCCAAGATACGCAGTATTTT. The gene calls are TRBV5-5 and TRBJ2-3, with D possibly being TRBD1 (6 bases). The V and J ends lost 4 bases and 5 bases respectively, with 11 bases between them. CDR1 SGHKS and CDR2 YYEKEE come from the germline V gene (reference sequence). This CDR3 is 13 amino acids long.

The chain joins TRBV2 to TRBJ2-1, with D possibly matching TRBD2 (6 bases). CDR3 size: 12 residues. The germline CDR1 and CDR2 sequences are SNHLY and FYNNEI. V was trimmed by 6 bases and J by 10 bases, leaving 13 bases between them. CDR3 sequence reads: CASSPGGREQFF. CDR3 nucleotides: TGTGCCAGCAGCCCCGGGGGTAGGGAGCAGTTCTTC. Full variable domain (outside the CDR3, taken from reference TRBV2 and TRBJ2-1): EPEVTQTPSHQVTQMGQEVILRCVPISNHLYFYWYRQILGQKVEFLVSFYNNEISEKSEIFDDQFSVERPDGSNFTLKIRSTKLEDSAMYFCASSPGGREQFFGPGTRLTVL.

This clone was recorded a few times. The chain is built from TRBV2 and TRBJ1-3; the D is unclear. V was cut by 6 bases and J by 0 bases, with 9 bases left in between. Germline values: CDR1 SNHLY, CDR2 FYNNEI. This CDR3 is built from 14 residues. In DNA, the CDR3 is TGTGCCAGCAGCGAGGATTTCTCTGGAAACACCATATATTTT. As protein: CASSEDFSGNTIYF.

The J gene is TRBJ2-2, the V gene TRBV23-1, with TRBD1 matching 12 bases. TRBV23-1 is an open reading frame, and its role is uncertain. The CDR3 runs to 17 residues. The J segment lost 7 bases and the V segment lost 2 bases, leaving 8 bases of the junction unmatched. The CDR3: CASSQVTGTGGHGELFF. The CDR3 DNA reads as TGCGCCAGCAGTCAAGTCACCGGGACAGGGGGCCACGGGGAGCTGTTTTTT.

The V call is TRBV7-9, the J call TRBJ2-7; TRBD1 matches at 8 bases. Trimming took 5 bases from V and 4 from J; bases not matched to a gene: 10. CDR1 and CDR2 (germline): SEHNR, FQNEAQ (reference sequence). The length of the CDR3 is 15 residues. The CDR3 protein is CASSPRQGMGYEQYF. CDR3 sequence (DNA): TGTGCCAGCAGCCCAAGACAGGGGATGGGATACGAGCAGTACTTC.

The chain links TRBV21-1 to TRBJ2-6; the table's D call TRBD1 went unverified against the DNA. TRBV21-1 is a documented pseudogene. The CDR3 spans 17 residues. CDR3 sequence (DNA): TGTGCCAGCAGCAGAACACAGGGGGGCTCTGGGGCCAACGTCCTGACTTTC. Translation: CASSRTQGGSGANVLTF.

V gene TRBV11-2 combines with J gene TRBJ1-1; unclear D gene. Germline V gives CDR1 SGHAT, CDR2 FQNNGV. V gave up 3 bases and J gave up 8 bases, with 10 bases separating them. The CDR3 length is 12 residues. CDR3 coding DNA: TGTGCCAGCAGCTTTCACGACAAAGAAGCTTTCTTT. Amino acids: CASSFHDKEAFF.

V and J are TRBV4-1 and TRBJ1-6, with 7 bases identical to TRBD1. Trimming removed 0 bases from V and 7 bases from J; junction bases left unmatched: 12. CDR1 is MGHRA, CDR2 YSYEKL, per germline. This CDR3 has 18 amino acids. Here the CDR3 reads CASSQDLKGQQSNSPLHF. CDR3 DNA: TGCGCCAGCAGCCAAGATCTGAAGGGACAGCAATCGAATTCACCCCTCCACTTT.

CDR3: CASGGLARTDTQYF. DNA for the CDR3: TGTGCCAGCGGCGGACTAGCGCGGACAGATACGCAGTATTTT. V usage is TRBV2 and J usage is TRBJ2-3; the match to TRBD2 covers 9 bases. The V segment lost 8 bases and the J segment 3 bases; nucleotides outside the gene matches: 6. The CDR3 has 14 amino acids. Looked up from germline, CDR1 is SNHLY and CDR2 is FYNNEI.

This clone showed up just a few times. The chain combines TRBV5-1 with TRBJ2-7, with 8 bases identical to TRBD1. Per germline, CDR1 SGHRS and CDR2 YFSETQ. The CDR3 consists of 14 residues. Trimming removed 5 bases from V and 4 bases from J; junction bases left unmatched: 8. CDR3 sequence reads: CASSDKTGAYEQYF. CDR3 nucleotides: TGCGCCAGCAGTGATAAGACAGGGGCTTACGAGCAGTACTTC.